This T cell receptor (beta chain) was retrieved from a study of OX40 agonist ivuxolimab in advanced cancers. Overall study: The mean age was approximately 60 years, ranging from about 20 to 90, with more than 70% of participants male.

Comment on this clone: Its antigen is undetermined.

Overall study findings and caveats: Dose levels from 0.1 to 3.0 mg/kg saw CD4+ and CD8+ blood T cells expand clonally by week 6.

There are 15 residues in the CDR3. CDR1 is SNHLY and CDR2 is FYNNEI in the germline V gene. Trimming took 3 bases from V and 5 from J; bases not matched to a gene: 7. Repertoires were generated with immunoSEQ multiplex PCR, while TCRdb's copy carries only in-frame clones and drops some. The sample lists roughly 25,000 clones; about 77% were seen once. Blood got drawn at baseline, again on cycle 4 day 1, and then on cycle 7 day 1. Sequences were derived from CD4+ or CD8+ T cells sorted from blood, sampled in a trial of the OX40 agonist ivuxolimab. The origin of this receptor is an adult with an advanced solid tumor such as melanoma, head and neck, liver or kidney cancer. This chain uses TRBV2 with TRBJ2-3; 8 bases are shared with TRBD2. The CDR3 sequence is CASSEGGLAGDTQYF. DNA for the CDR3: TGTGCCAGCAGTGAGGGAGGACTAGCTGGAGATACGCAGTATTTT.